These 17 T cell receptor beta chains came from one sample sequenced in a study of shared clonotypes between healthy human individuals. Generated by immunoSEQ multiplex PCR, the TCRdb table keeps only in-frame clones and is missing some. The sample holds 500,000 to 700,000 clones, roughly 96% seen once. Only CD45RO-negative cells positively selected for CCR7 counted as naive CD8 cells, so terminally differentiated effector memory CD45RA+ cells were excluded. What was sequenced was naive CD8+ T cells sorted from blood. These receptors were taken from a woman younger than 45 in good health.

Concerning this clone itself: Other nucleotide sequences in the sample specify the same CDR3. V gene TRBV25-1 combines with J gene TRBJ2-7; the D is unclear. Germline lookup yields CDR1 MGHDK and CDR2 SYGVNS. Trimming removed 1 base at V and 3 bases at J, with 7 bases between. The CDR3 covers 13 residues. CDR3 region: CASSESVGYEQYF. The CDR3 bases are TGTGCCAGCAGTGAATCGGTCGGCTACGAGCAGTACTTC.

The CDR3 bases are TGCGCCAGCAGTGCCCCCGGGAGGGGAGCGAATGAGCAGTTCTTC. Translating gives CASSAPGRGANEQFF. The gene calls are TRBV10-1 and TRBJ2-1; 8 bases fit TRBD2. CDR1 and CDR2 (germline): WNHNN, SYGVQD (reference sequence). V dropped 4 bases and J dropped 7; count of bases not matched to a gene: 9. The CDR3 has 15 amino acids.

The gene calls are TRBV13 and TRBJ2-7; 7 positions match TRBD2. V was clipped by 0 bases and J by 5 bases; unmatched bases: 4. CDR1 is PRHDT, CDR2 FYEKMQ, per germline (reference sequence). The CDR3 runs 14 residues. CDR3 sequence reads: CASSLGQGRDEQYF. CDR3 bases: TGTGCCAGCAGCTTAGGCCAAGGGAGGGACGAGCAGTACTTC.

This chain connects TRBV5-1 to TRBJ1-1, with no clear D. The V and J ends lost 0 bases and 3 bases respectively, with 9 bases between them. CDR3 length: 14 amino acids. Looked up from germline, CDR1 is SGHRS and CDR2 is YFSETQ. CDR3 bases: TGCGCCAGCAGCTTGGACCCACGGGACACTGAAGCTTTCTTT. Amino acids: CASSLDPRDTEAFF.

The chain links TRBV27 to TRBJ2-7; D is uncertain. Germline CDR1 MNHEY, CDR2 SMNVEV (reference sequence). CDR3 length equals 14 residues. With 5 bases removed from V and 0 bases from J, the gap between germline ends came to 11 bases. CDR3 protein: CASSQTHSSYEQYF. For the CDR3, the DNA is TGTGCCAGCAGTCAAACACATTCCTCCTACGAGCAGTACTTC.

The chain has TRBV27 and TRBJ2-5; the D is unclear. The J call is in doubt because the DNA end fits TRBJ2-7 better. This CDR3 has 15 residues. CDR1 is MNHEY and CDR2 is SMNVEV in the germline V gene (reference sequence). DNA for the CDR3: TGTGCCAGCAGTTTAGCCCTAGGGATGGTCTACGAGCAGTACTTC. Its protein product is CASSLALGMVYEQYF.

The chain employs TRBV5-1 and TRBJ2-5; D is perhaps TRBD1 (6 bases). CDR1 SGHRS and CDR2 YFSETQ come from the germline V gene. CDR3 size: 16 residues. V was trimmed by 2 bases and J by 2 bases, leaving 16 bases between them. DNA for the CDR3: TGCGCCAGCAGCTTAGACGGGACAATCTCACAAGAGACCCAGTACTTC. Its translation is CASSLDGTISQETQYF.

This clone was recorded once. The rearrangement links TRBV7-9 to TRBJ2-5; tentative D call: TRBD1 (5 bases). The J call may be faulty, since TRBJ2-7 better matches the DNA end. Germline CDR1 is SEHNR and CDR2 is FQNEAQ (reference sequence). The CDR3 totals 16 residues. CDR3 coding DNA: TGTGCCAGCAGCTTAGCTGGACACCTGAGCTCCTACGAGCAGTACTTC. Its translation: CASSLAGHLSSYEQYF.

In DNA, the CDR3 is TGTGCCTGGAGCCCGGGACAGGGCGCCGGGGAGCTGTTTTTT. Protein product: CAWSPGQGAGELFF. The V call is TRBV30, the J call TRBJ2-2, with 9 bases lining up with TRBD1. The germline V gene has CDR1 GTSNPN and CDR2 SVGIG (reference sequence). V trimming: 3 bases; J trimming: 6 bases; junction bases outside the gene matches: 5. The CDR3 runs to 14 residues.

This clone was seen a single time. The V call is TRBV5-6, the J call TRBJ1-5; D is undetermined. The V end lost 4 bases, the J end lost 0 bases, and 11 bases lay between the germline ends. The germline CDR1 and CDR2 sequences are SGHDT and YYEEEE. This CDR3 region has 15 residues. The CDR3 is CASSTQVYSNQPQHF. CDR3 DNA sequence: TGTGCCAGCAGCACTCAGGTTTATAGCAATCAGCCCCAGCATTTT.

About this clone: This sample includes further DNA sequences coding for the same CDR3. The chain combines TRBV7-9 with TRBJ1-2; D uncertain. The CDR3 runs to 13 residues. V lost 4 bases and J 2 bases, leaving 8 bases between the germline ends. Germline V gene sequence: CDR1 SEHNR, CDR2 FQNEAQ (reference sequence). This CDR3 is CASSSGENYGYTF. In DNA form, the CDR3 reads TGTGCCAGCAGCTCAGGCGAGAACTATGGCTACACCTTC.

This chain connects TRBV15 to TRBJ1-4, with D maybe TRBD1 (5 bases). The CDR3 has 15 residues. V lost 3 bases and J 5 bases, leaving 13 bases between the germline ends. CDR1 is LNHNV and CDR2 is YYDKDF in the germline V gene (reference sequence). CDR3 in DNA: TGTGCCACCAGCAGTCTTGCGGGGGGAAATGAAAAACTGTTTTTT. Amino acid sequence: CATSSLAGGNEKLFF. Full variable domain (remainder filled in from reference TRBV15 and TRBJ1-4): DAMVIQNPRYQVTQFGKPVTLSCSQTLNHNVMYWYQQKSSQAPKLLFHYYDKDFNNEADTPDNFQSRRPNTSFCFLDIRSPGLGDTAMYLCATSSLAGGNEKLFFGSGTQLSVL.

V usage is TRBV5-6 and J usage is TRBJ2-3; no firm D call. V dropped 7 bases and J dropped 2 bases, with 5 bases sitting between them. There are 11 residues in the CDR3. Germline CDR1 is SGHDT and CDR2 is YYEEEE. The CDR3 region has the DNA TGTGCCAGCTCGATCACAGATACGCAGTATTTT. Protein product: CASSITDTQYF.

The chain combines TRBV28 with TRBJ2-2, with 8 nucleotides matching TRBD2. Germline V CDR1 and CDR2: MDHEN, SYDVKM. The CDR3 totals 15 residues. The trim removed 4 bases at V and 4 bases at J, leaving 5 bases unmatched. CDR3 bases: TGTGCCAGCAGTTCCAAGCGGGAGTCCACCGGGGAGCTGTTTTTT. It is translated as CASSSKRESTGELFF.

On this clone: Distinct nucleotide sequences in the sample also encode this CDR3. The rearrangement joins TRBV9 to TRBJ2-2; no clear D gene. Germline V gene sequence: CDR1 SGDLS, CDR2 YYNGEE. The CDR3 loop spans 14 amino acids. The ends were cut back, 0 bases at V and 2 bases at J, with 5 bases in the middle. As DNA, the CDR3 is TGTGCCAGCAGCGTAGGAGGAAACACCGGGGAGCTGTTTTTT. Residues: CASSVGGNTGELFF.

The chain couples TRBV28 to TRBJ2-1, with 7 bases aligning to TRBD2. V gave up 7 bases and J gave up 5 bases; unmatched junction bases: 11. CDR3 length: 15 residues. Germline assignment: CDR1 MDHEN and CDR2 SYDVKM. DNA of the CDR3: TGTGCCAGCATAGGAAGCTGGGAGGGAGACAATGAGCAGTTCTTC. This codes for CASIGSWEGDNEQFF. Full variable domain (remainder filled in from reference TRBV28 and TRBJ2-1): DVKVTQSSRYLVKRTGEKVFLECVQDMDHENMFWYRQDPGLGLRLIYFSYDVKMKEKGDIPEGYSVSREKKERFSLILESASTNQTSMYLCASIGSWEGDNEQFFGPGTRLTVL.

The chain employs TRBV19 and TRBJ2-7; a weak D match, TRBD1 (7 bases). The CDR3 spans 15 residues. Germline CDR1 reads LNHDA; CDR2 reads SQIVND (reference sequence). V was pared by 5 bases and J by 1 base, with 15 bases between. Here the CDR3 DNA reads TGTGCCAGTAGTGGGGCGGCAGGGGGGTCCTACGAGCAGTACTTC. Translated: CASSGAAGGSYEQYF.